Sequencing of this T cell receptor beta chain was carried out in a study of CD8 T cells in ankylosing spondylitis. The study's findings and limits: A TCR beta motif of several highly homologous variants seemed to mark ankylosing spondylitis blood. Disease-linked clones were reportedly significantly enriched in matched ankylosing spondylitis synovial fluid. Those disease-linked clones were CD8+; they were also relatively rare in peripheral blood.

A remark on this clonotype: Its antigen remains unknown.

Molecular-barcoded quantitative 5'-RACE produced these TCR beta libraries. One entry per CDR3 protein, called by TCRdb with MiXCR from the 5' RACE reads. The sample shows about 360,000 distinct CDR3 sequences, 20% to 25% of them seen only once. There are 14 residues in the CDR3. Germline lookup yields CDR1 SQVTM and CDR2 ANQGSEA. V gave up 1 base and J gave up 5 bases, with 12 bases separating them. Sequencing was done on a sample of blood, either unsorted or a sorted T cell fraction (not recorded which). The source is a male donor with ankylosing spondylitis or in good health (not recorded which). The rearrangement uses TRBV29-1 and TRBJ2-1; weak D call: TRBD1 (6 bases). CDR3 sequence (DNA): TGCAGCGTTGAAGTCCCACAGGGCAACAATGAGCAGTTCTTC. It codes for CSVEVPQGNNEQFF.